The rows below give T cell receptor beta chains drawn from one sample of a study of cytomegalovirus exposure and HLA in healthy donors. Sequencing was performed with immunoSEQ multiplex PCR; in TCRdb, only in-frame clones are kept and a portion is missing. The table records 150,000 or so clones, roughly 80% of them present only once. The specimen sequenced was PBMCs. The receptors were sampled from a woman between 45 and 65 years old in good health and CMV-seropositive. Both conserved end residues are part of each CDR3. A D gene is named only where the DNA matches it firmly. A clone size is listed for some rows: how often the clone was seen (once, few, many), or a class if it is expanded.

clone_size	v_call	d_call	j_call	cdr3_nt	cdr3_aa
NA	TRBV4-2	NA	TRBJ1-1	TGTGCCAGCAGCCAGGGGCAGTTTCATCGGGTCACTGAAGCTTTCTTT	CASSQGQFHRVTEAFF
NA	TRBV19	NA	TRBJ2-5	TGTGCCAGTAGTTCAGGGGTCGGGAAAGAGACCCAGTACTTC	CASSSGVGKETQYF
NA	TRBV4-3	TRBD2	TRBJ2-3	TGCGCCAGCAGCCAAGCCAGCGGGAGCCTTTATTCGCAGTATTTT	CASSQASGSLYSQYF
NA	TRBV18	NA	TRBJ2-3	TGTGCCAGCTCATTTCTAGATAGCACAGATACGCAGTATTTT	CASSFLDSTDTQYF
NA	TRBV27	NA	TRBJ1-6	TGTGCCAGCAGCTTCGGGGACTTTGCCAATTCACCCCTCCACTTT	CASSFGDFANSPLHF
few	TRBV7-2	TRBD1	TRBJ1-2	TGTGCCAGCAGGGGTCCGGACAGGAACTATGGCTACACCTTC	CASRGPDRNYGYTF
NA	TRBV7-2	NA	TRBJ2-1	TGTGCCAGCAGCTGGGGACTTGCCTACAATGAGCAGTTCTTC	CASSWGLAYNEQFF
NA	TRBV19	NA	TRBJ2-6	TGTGCCAGTAGTATTCAGGGGTACGGGGCCAACGTCCTGACTTTC	CASSIQGYGANVLTF
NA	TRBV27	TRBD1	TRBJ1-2	TGTGCCAGCGGAGGGACAGGGGCCTATGGCTACACCTTC	CASGGTGAYGYTF
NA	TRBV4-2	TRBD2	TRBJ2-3	TGTGCCAGCAGCCCGGGACTAGCGGGGTTCACAGATACGCAGTATTTT	CASSPGLAGFTDTQYF
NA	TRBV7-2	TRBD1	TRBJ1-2	TGTGCCAGCAGCTACTCCGGGACAGGGCCCTATGGCTACACCTTC	CASSYSGTGPYGYTF
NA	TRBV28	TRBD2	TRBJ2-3	TGTGCCAGCAATCCAACTAGCGGGGGGACAGATACGCAGTATTTT	CASNPTSGGTDTQYF
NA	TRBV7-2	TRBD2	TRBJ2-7	TGTGCCAGCAGCTTAGGTGGGGGGGGTTGGAACTCCTACGAGCAGTACTTC	CASSLGGGGWNSYEQYF
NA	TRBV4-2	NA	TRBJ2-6	TGTGCCAGCAGCCTAGACAGCTCTGGGGCCAACGTCCTGACTTTC	CASSLDSSGANVLTF
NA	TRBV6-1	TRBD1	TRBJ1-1	TGTGCCAGCAGTGATCAAGGGGACAGGGCCACTGAAGCTTTCTTT	CASSDQGDRATEAFF
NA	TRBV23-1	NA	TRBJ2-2	TGCGCCAGCAGTGTTTGGTCTGCCAGGTGTTACACCGGGGAGCTGTTTTTT	CASSVWSARCYTGELFF
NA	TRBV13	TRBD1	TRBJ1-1	TGTGCCAGCAGCTTCGGGACAGCCCAAAGGGGGGCGAACACTGAAGCTTTCTTT	CASSFGTAQRGANTEAFF
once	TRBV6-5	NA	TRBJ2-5	TGTGCCAGCAGGGCCTCGGGTGGCGAGACCCAGTACTTC	CASRASGGETQYF
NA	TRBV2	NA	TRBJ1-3	TGTGCCAGTCTTTTTGGGGCGAGCTCTGGAAACACCATATATTTT	CASLFGASSGNTIYF
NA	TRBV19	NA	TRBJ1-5	TGTGCCAGTGGTGAACCACGGTATAGCAATCAGCCCCAGCATTTT	CASGEPRYSNQPQHF
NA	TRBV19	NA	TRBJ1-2	TGTGCCAGTAGCATGCAGGGAAACTATGGCTACACCTTC	CASSMQGNYGYTF
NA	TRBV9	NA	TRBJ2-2	TGTGCCAGCAGCGTAGTAGGACTGGCGAACACCGGGGAGCTGTTTTTT	CASSVVGLANTGELFF
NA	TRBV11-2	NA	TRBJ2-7	TGTGCCAGCAGCTTAGATCTGGGGAGCTCCTACGAGCAGTACTTC	CASSLDLGSSYEQYF
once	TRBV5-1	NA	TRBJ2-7	TGCGCCAGCAGCTCCGAAAGGGGGACCTACGAGCAGTACTTC	CASSSERGTYEQYF
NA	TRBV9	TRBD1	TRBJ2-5	TGTGCCAGCAGCGTGGGACAGGGCCGATTAGGAGAGACCCAGTACTTC	CASSVGQGRLGETQYF
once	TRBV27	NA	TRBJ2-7	TGTGCCAGCAGTTCCCCCCTCCGGGAGAGGGGCTACGAGCAGTACTTC	CASSSPLRERGYEQYF
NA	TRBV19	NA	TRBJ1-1	TGTGCCAGTAGTAGTAGGACGGACACCGTAATGAACACTGAAGCTTTCTTT	CASSSRTDTVMNTEAFF
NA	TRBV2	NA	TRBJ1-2	TGTGCCAGCAGTGAAAGGTCTGGGGCCCTCTATGGCTACACCTTC	CASSERSGALYGYTF
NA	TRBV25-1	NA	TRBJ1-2	TGTGCCAGCAGTGCAGGACAGATCGGCTACACCTTC	CASSAGQIGYTF
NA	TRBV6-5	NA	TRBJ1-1	TGTGCCAGCAGTCAGACAGCTAGAGGCACTGAAGCTTTCTTT	CASSQTARGTEAFF
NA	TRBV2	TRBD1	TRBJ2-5	TGTGCCAGCAGTTACGGACAGGGGGCCCGAGAGACCCAGTACTTC	CASSYGQGARETQYF
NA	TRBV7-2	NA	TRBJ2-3	TGTGCCAGCAGCTTAGATGCCGGGGACACAGATACGCAGTATTTT	CASSLDAGDTDTQYF
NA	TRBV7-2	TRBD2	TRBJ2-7	TGTGCCAGCAGCTACTGGACTAGCGCGGGGACCTACGAGCAGTACTTC	CASSYWTSAGTYEQYF
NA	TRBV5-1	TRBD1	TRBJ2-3	TGCGCCAGCAGCTTAGACAGGGGCACAGATACGCAGTATTTT	CASSLDRGTDTQYF
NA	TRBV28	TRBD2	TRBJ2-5	TGTGCCAGCAGTTTAACGGGGGGGAAAGAGACCCAGTACTTC	CASSLTGGKETQYF
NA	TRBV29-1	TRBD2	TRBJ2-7	TGCAGCGTGAGTTCTAGCGGATCCTACGAGCAGTACTTC	CSVSSSGSYEQYF
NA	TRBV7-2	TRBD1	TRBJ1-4	TGTGCCAGCAGCCCCTCGACAGGGGGCGATGAAAAACTGTTTTTT	CASSPSTGGDEKLFF
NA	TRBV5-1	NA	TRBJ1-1	TGCGCCAGCAGCTTAAGCGGACGGACGAACACTGAAGCTTTCTTT	CASSLSGRTNTEAFF
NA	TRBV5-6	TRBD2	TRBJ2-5	TGTGCCAGCAGCTCGGGACTAGCGGGGGACTTGTACCAAGAGACCCAGTACTTC	CASSSGLAGDLYQETQYF
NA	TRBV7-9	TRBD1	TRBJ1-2	TGTTCCAGCCCCTCTGCCGGGACAGTCACCTTC	CSSPSAGTVTF
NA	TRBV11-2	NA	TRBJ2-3	TGTGCCAGCAGCTTACTTTGGGCGGGGACCACAGATACGCAGTATTTT	CASSLLWAGTTDTQYF
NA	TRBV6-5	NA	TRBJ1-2	TGTGCCAGCAGGGGGCCGGGGGGATTCAATGGCTACACCTTC	CASRGPGGFNGYTF